The text below deals with one TCR beta chain. Produced via immunoSEQ multiplex PCR; TCRdb's table is partial and in-frame only. Found here are around 260,000 clones, about 90% of them singletons; the top ten hold roughly 3%. In germline, CDR1 is SQVTM, CDR2 ANQGSEA. The length of the CDR3 is 14 residues. V lost 0 bases, J lost 4 bases, and 4 bases stayed unmatched. The data were obtained in a study of cytomegalovirus exposure and HLA in healthy donors. Source material: PBMCs. This chain links TRBV29-1 with TRBJ2-7; 9 bases are a match to TRBD2. The receptor was derived from a woman aged 25 to 45 in good health and CMV-seronegative. Here the CDR3 reads CSVEEAGGPYEQYF. CDR3 DNA: TGCAGCGTTGAAGAAGCGGGAGGACCTTACGAGCAGTACTTC.